The 30 T cell receptor beta chains below all came from one sample that was sequenced in a study of T cell responses to AZD1222 COVID-19 vaccine. Sequencing was performed with immunoSEQ multiplex PCR; in TCRdb, only in-frame clones are kept and a portion is missing. The repertoire holds 90,000 to 120,000 clones, with about 88% as singletons. Sequencing was performed on peripheral blood, taken on day 0 of AZD1222 vaccination. Receptor source: an adult in good health.

V usage is TRBV6-5 and J usage is TRBJ2-7; possibly TRBD1 for D (6 bases). The CDR3 has 15 residues. In germline, CDR1 is MNHEY, CDR2 SVGAGI. V was clipped by 6 bases and J by 2 bases, with 17 bases between them. The CDR3 loop is CASSHYLDRPYEQYF. As DNA, the CDR3 is TGTGCCAGCAGCCACTACCTCGACAGGCCCTACGAGCAGTACTTC.

The rearrangement uses TRBV2 and TRBJ2-7; a weak D match, TRBD1 (5 bases). The CDR3 is made up of 15 amino acids. Trimming took 6 bases from V and 5 from J, leaving 20 bases between them. The germline V gene has CDR1 SNHLY and CDR2 FYNNEI. The CDR3 sequence: CASSVWGRMKDEQYF. For the CDR3, the DNA is TGTGCCAGCAGCGTCTGGGGCAGGATGAAAGACGAGCAGTACTTC.

The rearrangement uses TRBV19 and TRBJ1-5; 10 positions agree with TRBD1. The CDR3 has 14 amino acids. Germline V gene lookup returns CDR1 LNHDA and CDR2 SQIVND (reference sequence). The V segment lost 0 bases and the J segment 10 bases; nucleotides outside the gene matches: 3. CDR3 sequence: CASSIDWDRGPQHF. The CDR3 coding sequence is TGTGCCAGTAGTATAGATTGGGACAGGGGTCCCCAGCATTTT.

The chain links TRBV28 to TRBJ1-2; D perhaps matches TRBD1 (6 bases). The germline gives CDR1 MDHEN, CDR2 SYDVKM. The CDR3 has 16 amino acids. Trimming left V 2 bases short and J 0 bases short, with 13 bases between. This CDR3 reads CASSLPGQSSNYGYTF. The CDR3 coding sequence is TGTGCCAGCAGTTTACCCGGACAGTCATCTAACTATGGCTACACCTTC.

This chain connects TRBV10-3 to TRBJ2-2; D is unclear. Per the germline V gene, CDR1 is ENHRY and CDR2 is SYGVKD. The CDR3 totals 14 residues. V lost 7 bases, J lost 1 base, and 10 bases lay in between. CDR3 region: CAIKPLGNTGELFF. As DNA, the CDR3 is TGTGCCATCAAGCCCCTAGGGAACACCGGGGAGCTGTTTTTT.

The rearrangement links TRBV20-1 to TRBJ2-7; 7 bases are shared with TRBD2. The trim removed 3 bases at V and 3 bases at J, leaving 11 bases unmatched. Looked up from germline, CDR1 is DFQATT and CDR2 is SNEGSKA (reference sequence). The CDR3 spans 15 residues. The CDR3 region is CSASLVGGKGYEQYF. Here the CDR3 DNA reads TGCAGTGCTAGTCTAGTGGGGGGGAAAGGCTACGAGCAGTACTTC.

J is TRBJ1-5 and V is TRBV19, with a weak D call TRBD1 (5 bases). Germline V gives CDR1 LNHDA, CDR2 SQIVND (reference sequence). The CDR3 extends over 17 amino acids. Between the trimmed V and J ends, which lost 0 bases and 2 bases, there was a span of 14 bases. The CDR3 DNA follows: TGTGCCAGTAGTATAGATCCGCCTGCGGGGGGCAATCAGCCCCAGCATTTT. Protein sequence: CASSIDPPAGGNQPQHF.

Points on this clone: An end of the junction does not agree with germline; a read error may underlie this. The V and J genes are TRBV6-6 and TRBJ2-7, with 7 bases matching TRBD1. The CDR3 is made up of 14 amino acids. Germline values: CDR1 MNHNY, CDR2 SVGAGI (reference sequence). The CDR3 loop reads CAGSYQDRTYEQYF. For the CDR3, the DNA is TGTGCCGGCAGTTACCAGGACAGGACCTACGAGCAGTACTTC.

The V call is TRBV10-3, the J call TRBJ1-4; D gene ambiguous. The CDR3 covers 13 residues. With 3 bases removed from V and 1 base from J, the gap between germline ends came to 3 bases. Germline V gene lookup returns CDR1 ENHRY and CDR2 SYGVKD. CDR3 DNA sequence: TGTGCCATCAGTGACCAAACTAATGAAAAACTGTTTTTT. Protein sequence: CAISDQTNEKLFF.

This clone was recorded a few times. The chain uses TRBV12-5 and TRBJ2-5, with TRBD2 as a possible D gene (6 bases). V gave up 1 base and J gave up 2 bases, with 17 bases separating them. This CDR3 has 17 residues. Germline CDR1 and CDR2: LGHNT and FRNRAP. The CDR3 loop is CASGLGLVGGIQETQYF. Written as DNA, the CDR3 is TGTGCTAGTGGTTTGGGTTTAGTGGGAGGAATTCAAGAGACCCAGTACTTC.

The V call is TRBV19, the J call TRBJ2-3; D may be TRBD1 (6 bases). Germline V gives CDR1 LNHDA, CDR2 SQIVND (reference sequence). Trimming took 6 bases from V and 3 from J, leaving 16 bases between them. There are 15 residues in the CDR3. CDR3: CASSTGREGTDTQYF. The CDR3 bases are TGTGCCAGTAGCACAGGGAGAGAAGGGACAGATACGCAGTATTTT.

This chain uses TRBV6-1 with TRBJ1-5; the D gene is possibly TRBD1 (5 bases). The CDR3 has 18 residues. Germline-derived CDR1 and CDR2 are MNHNS and SASEGT. V was clipped by 4 bases and J by 4 bases, with 23 bases between them. DNA of the CDR3: TGTGCCAGCAGTGGACCCTCCCCCACGACAGCGATAAATCAGCCCCAGCATTTT. Its protein is CASSGPSPTTAINQPQHF.

This clone was detected a few times. The chain has TRBV5-8 and TRBJ2-1; tentative D call: TRBD2 (6 bases). The germline V and J ends were trimmed by 10 bases and 3 bases, with 20 bases remaining between them. The CDR3 totals 15 residues. Germline lookup yields CDR1 SGHTS and CDR2 YDEGEE. CDR3 nucleotide sequence: TGTGCCTTCCGATCTGGGGGGTGGTACTACAATGAGCAGTTCTTC. It yields the protein CAFRSGGWYYNEQFF.

V and J are TRBV12-3 or TRBV12-4 and TRBJ2-5; TRBD1 matches 8 bases. J gave up 8 bases and V 7 bases, and 6 bases lay outside the gene matches. The CDR3 runs to 12 residues. The CDR3 nucleotides read TGTGCCAGCACCCAGGGGGCAAAAACCCAGTACTTC. Its protein is CASTQGAKTQYF.

Note on this clone: This CDR3 fails to terminate in the conserved phenylalanine or tryptophan, so it likely reflects a read error. This chain's CDR3 is CASSSPPGQGGSPLHL. The CDR3, as DNA: TGTGCCAGCAGTTCCCCCCCGGGACAGGGTGGTTCACCCCTCCACCTT. This chain connects TRBV6-2 or TRBV6-3 to TRBJ1-6, with TRBD1 matching 9 bases. This CDR3 is 16 amino acids long. Germline V gene data show CDR1 as MNHEY and CDR2 as SVGEGT. V shed 4 bases, J shed 9 bases, and the junction held 10 bases outside the gene matches.

This clone has more than one count but fewer than ten. This sequence joins TRBV3-1 (or the pseudogene TRBV3-2) and TRBJ1-2; D remains ambiguous. Germline V CDR1 and CDR2: LGHDT, YNNKEL (reference sequence). V was shortened by 8 bases and J by 5 bases, with 15 bases between the two germline ends. The CDR3 is 13 amino acids. The CDR3 nucleotides read TGTGCCAGCTCCATCTCGTCGGCATATGGCTACACCTTC. Its protein product is CASSISSAYGYTF.

The chain is built from TRBV5-1 and TRBJ2-7, with D possibly being TRBD2 (5 bases). V shed 4 bases and J shed 0 bases, with 20 bases lying between them. Germline CDR1 SGHRS, CDR2 YFSETQ. The CDR3 has 17 amino acids. In DNA form, the CDR3 reads TGCGCCAGCAGCCCGGGATTCCGGGGAGATAGCTCCTACGAGCAGTACTTC. Protein sequence: CASSPGFRGDSSYEQYF.

The chain joins TRBV6-5 to TRBJ2-3, with 8 bases matching TRBD1. The CDR3 runs 15 residues. Germline trimming cut 6 bases from V and 5 bases from J; bases unmatched to any gene: 10. Germline CDR1 MNHEY, CDR2 SVGAGI. In nucleotides, the CDR3 is TGTGCCAGCAGGTATGGACAGGGAGGAGGAGATACGCAGTATTTT. Its protein is CASRYGQGGGDTQYF.

This rearrangement joins TRBV4-1 to TRBJ2-7, with 9 bases lining up with TRBD1. V lost 1 base, J lost 2 bases, and 15 bases stayed unmatched. This CDR3 contains 19 residues. Germline-derived CDR1 and CDR2 are MGHRA and YSYEKL. The CDR3 spells CASSQGPTDRGTPTYEQYF. The CDR3 nucleotides are TGCGCCAGCAGCCAAGGGCCCACGGACAGGGGAACGCCTACCTACGAGCAGTACTTC.

The chain has TRBV29-1 and TRBJ2-5, with 10 nucleotides matching TRBD1. The junction had 5 bases not matched to a gene; V was cut back by 6 bases and J by 4 bases. Per the germline V gene, CDR1 is SQVTM and CDR2 is ANQGSEA. The CDR3 consists of 13 residues. The CDR3 coding sequence is TGCAGCGTCCGGACAGGGGGAGGAGAGACCCAGTACTTC. This encodes CSVRTGGGETQYF.

The rearrangement uses TRBV6-5 and TRBJ2-5; TRBD2 is a possible D gene (5 bases). Germline CDR1 and CDR2: MNHEY and SVGAGI. The CDR3 contains 10 residues. CDR3 sequence reads: CVPGGETQYF. The CDR3 bases are TGTGTCCCAGGAGGAGAGACCCAGTACTTC.

The V and J genes are TRBV7-2 and TRBJ2-4; 8 bases map to TRBD1. Germline V gene data show CDR1 as SGHTA and CDR2 as FQGNSA. The CDR3 consists of 15 residues. Trimming took 7 bases from V and 2 from J; bases not matched to a gene: 7. CDR3: CASIRGQGSKNIQYF. CDR3 bases: TGTGCCAGCATCCGTGGACAGGGTTCCAAAAACATTCAGTACTTC.

V gene TRBV4-1 combines with J gene TRBJ1-2, with D maybe TRBD1 (6 bases). CDR3 length: 20 amino acids. The germline V gene has CDR1 MGHRA and CDR2 YSYEKL. V was clipped by 2 bases and J by 4 bases, with 29 bases between them. The DNA of the CDR3 is TGCGCCAGCAGCCAAACAGGAAGGGGGGTCATGGCTCTAGTCGTCTATGGCTACACCTTC. Amino acid sequence: CASSQTGRGVMALVVYGYTF.

The V call is TRBV3-1 (or the pseudogene TRBV3-2), the J call TRBJ1-4; perhaps TRBD1 as D (6 bases). Germline CDR1 reads LGHDT; CDR2 reads YNNKEL (reference sequence). This CDR3 is 16 amino acids long. V was clipped by 4 bases and J by 3 bases, with 15 bases between them. The CDR3 coding sequence is TGTGCCAGCAGCCCATGGGGAGAGGGGGCTAATGAAAAACTGTTTTTT. Translated, it gives CASSPWGEGANEKLFF.

The rearrangement links TRBV23-1 to TRBJ1-2; D is undetermined. TRBV23-1 falls under the ORF class, with uncertain function. This CDR3 region has 14 residues. The germline V and J ends were trimmed by 0 bases and 2 bases, with 7 bases remaining between them. CDR3 coding DNA: TGCGCCAGCAGTCAATCTGGCAAGAACTATGGCTACACCTTC. Its translation is CASSQSGKNYGYTF.

This clone was seen a handful of times. The rearrangement joins TRBV18 to TRBJ2-5; D remains unclear. Trimming took 6 bases from V and 0 from J, leaving 8 bases between them. CDR1 and CDR2 from the germline V gene are KGHSH and LQKENI. The CDR3 runs 13 residues. The CDR3 loop is CASSQGYQETQYF. The DNA of the CDR3 is TGTGCCAGCTCCCAAGGATACCAAGAGACCCAGTACTTC.

This chain links TRBV5-1 with TRBJ1-1; a weak D match, TRBD1 (6 bases). The CDR3 covers 16 residues. Germline CDR1 SGHRS, CDR2 YFSETQ. V lost 2 bases and J 7 bases, leaving 21 bases between the germline ends. CDR3 loop: CASSFVTPGESGEAFF. CDR3 coding DNA: TGCGCCAGCAGCTTTGTCACCCCAGGGGAATCGGGTGAAGCTTTCTTT.

The chain employs TRBV30 and TRBJ2-3; TRBD2 matches at 9 bases. This CDR3 has 14 amino acids. CDR1 is GTSNPN and CDR2 is SVGIG in the germline V gene (reference sequence). The junction had 4 bases not matched to a gene; V was cut back by 0 bases and J by 6 bases. CDR3 coding DNA: TGTGCCTGGAGTGTCGCGGGGGGGCCGGATACGCAGTATTTT. Its protein is CAWSVAGGPDTQYF.

This clone was found once. This rearrangement joins TRBV3-1 (or the pseudogene TRBV3-2) to TRBJ2-5; D call uncertain. The CDR3 has 16 amino acids. The germline V gene has CDR1 LGHDT and CDR2 YNNKEL (reference sequence). Trimming pared 2 bases from V and 0 bases from J, leaving 13 bases between. For the CDR3, the DNA is TGTGCCAGCAGCCAAATACGCCTCCAGTACCAAGAGACCCAGTACTTC. Its translation: CASSQIRLQYQETQYF.

CDR3 sequence reads: CASSPPGQGSQPQHF. The CDR3 DNA follows: TGTGCCAGCTCACCACCGGGACAGGGAAGTCAGCCCCAGCATTTT. The genes are TRBV18 and TRBJ1-5, with 9 bases that match TRBD1. The J segment lost 6 bases and the V segment lost 0 bases, leaving 3 bases of the junction unmatched. CDR1 is KGHSH, CDR2 LQKENI, per germline. This CDR3 spans 15 amino acids.